The present T cell receptor beta chain was sequenced within a study of tumor-infiltrating lymphocytes in primary liver carcinoma. Findings and limits, study-wide: The study found tumor-adjacent and tumor-blood pairs overlapped less than tumor region pairs.

Without any cell sorting, 20-30 mg of bulk tissue yielded co-extracted RNA and DNA. Points on this clonotype: Its antigen is not known. At one end, the junction sequence differs from germline, possibly due to a read error.

CDR1 and CDR2 (germline): MGHRA, YSYEKL. The CDR3 runs to 14 residues. A primer matching the constant region was used to make TCR beta cDNA from 500 to 650 ng of total RNA. It was through three nested multiplex PCR rounds of slightly modified ARM-PCR that TCR beta libraries arose. With TRBV1-TRBV30 forward primers and a C-beta reverse primer, the first two PCR rounds were run for roughly 10 cycles each. TCRdb re-called the multiplex PCR reads through MiXCR, storing one row per CDR3 protein. The sample has about 92,000 distinct CDR3 sequences, approximately 72% seen once; the top ten hold around 27%. The specimen was tumor-adjacent normal liver tissue. V and J are TRBV4-1 and TRBJ2-5; D remains ambiguous. The source of this sequence is a man aged 40-50 years with primary liver carcinoma and hepatitis B virus infection. CDR3 nucleotides: TGCGCCAGTAGCCAAGCAGCTTTGGACGAGACCCAGTACTTC. This gives the protein CASSQAALDETQYF.